The 22 T cell receptor beta chains below come from one sample, sequenced in a study of T cell repertoires in cytomegalovirus infection. TCRdb reprocessed the reads with MiXCR, giving one entry per CDR3 protein. Of around 570,000 distinct CDR3 sequences in the sample, about 40% are singletons; the top ten hold around 50%. Antigens of these TCRs are unknown. The sequencing here drew on cultured PBMCs, taken from culture after CMV antigen stimulation. Every receptor here comes from a human donor in good health (CMV status not recorded). Some clones in this sample may be carry-over from other donors' samples.

The CDR3 region has the DNA TGTGCCAGCAGTCTACTAGCGGGAGGATACGGGGAGCTGTTTTTT. Translated, it gives CASSLLAGGYGELFF. This chain uses TRBV12-3 or TRBV12-4 with TRBJ2-2; 12 bases fit TRBD2. This CDR3 contains 15 residues. Trimming at V came to 5 bases and at J to 7 bases, leaving 5 bases not matched to a gene.

This rearrangement joins TRBV2 to TRBJ2-6; a possible D gene is TRBD2 (6 bases). Germline values: CDR1 SNHLY, CDR2 FYNNEI. CDR3 size: 17 residues. V lost 6 bases and J lost 0, with 15 bases in between. The CDR3 protein is CASSGAGPISGANVLTF. CDR3 in DNA: TGTGCCAGCAGCGGGGCGGGGCCCATCTCTGGGGCCAACGTCCTGACTTTC.

This clonotype has a handful of counts. J is TRBJ2-1 and V is TRBV7-9; D is uncertain. The CDR3 is made up of 11 amino acids. Germline CDR1 is SEHNR and CDR2 is FQNEAQ (reference sequence). V dropped 4 bases and J dropped 8 bases, with 6 bases sitting between them. The CDR3 loop is CASSWMDEQFF. The CDR3 DNA is TGTGCCAGCAGCTGGATGGATGAGCAGTTCTTC.

The V call is TRBV7-2, the J call TRBJ1-5; D is unresolved. V was cut by 1 base and J by 0 bases, with 10 bases left in between. Looked up from germline, CDR1 is SGHTA and CDR2 is FQGNSA. The CDR3 has 16 residues. The CDR3 loop reads CASSLEATYSNQPQHF. The CDR3 DNA sequence: TGTGCCAGCAGCTTAGAAGCCACATATAGCAATCAGCCCCAGCATTTT.

The chain combines TRBV30 with TRBJ2-7; tentative D call: TRBD1 (5 bases). Germline values: CDR1 GTSNPN, CDR2 SVGIG (reference sequence). Trimming took off 4 bases at V and 3 bases at J, with 16 bases between the two ends. The CDR3 is made up of 14 amino acids. The CDR3 region has the DNA TGTGCCTGGAACTCTCCGGCCCAGGGCTACGAGCAGTACTTC. Encoded protein: CAWNSPAQGYEQYF.

This chain links TRBV6-6 with TRBJ1-2; a possible D gene is TRBD1 (6 bases). V was shortened by 7 bases and J by 3 bases, with 24 bases between the two germline ends. CDR1 and CDR2 (germline): MNHNY, SVGAGI (reference sequence). The CDR3 is made up of 17 amino acids. The CDR3 spells CASITQGQLTSHYGYTF. The CDR3 DNA sequence: TGTGCCAGCATTACCCAAGGACAGCTCACTTCTCACTATGGCTACACCTTC.

With respect to this clonotype: At one boundary the junction diverges from the germline segment, which might be a read error. The chain uses TRBV12-3 or TRBV12-4 and TRBJ1-5, with D maybe TRBD1 (6 bases). The CDR3 is 13 amino acids. The chain's CDR3 is CASSFWGLQLQHF. The CDR3 DNA follows: TGTGCCAGCAGTTTTTGGGGGCTCCAGCTCCAGCATTTT.

V gene TRBV5-6 combines with J gene TRBJ2-1, with D possibly called TRBD1 or TRBD2 (7 bases each). The germline V gene has CDR1 SGHDT and CDR2 YYEEEE. The ends were cut back, 0 bases at V and 12 bases at J, with 16 bases in the middle. CDR3 length: 14 residues. CDR3 in amino acids: CASSLGQGGRWQFF. The CDR3 region has the DNA TGTGCCAGCAGCTTGGGGCAGGGGGGGCGGTGGCAGTTCTTC.

DNA for the CDR3: TGTGCCAGCAGTTACGGATTAGAGCAGTTCTTC. This gives the protein CASSYGLEQFF. V usage is TRBV12-3 or TRBV12-4 and J usage is TRBJ2-1; no reliable D call. This CDR3 spans 11 amino acids. The V gene lost 4 bases and the J gene lost 10 bases, with 8 bases spanning the gap.

The genes are TRBV7-2 and TRBJ1-1; D remains unclear. This CDR3 is 14 amino acids long. V shed 1 base and J shed 2 bases, with 8 bases lying between them. Per the germline V gene, CDR1 is SGHTA and CDR2 is FQGNSA. CDR3 sequence reads: CASSLGQFNTEAFF. CDR3 bases: TGTGCCAGCAGCTTAGGTCAGTTTAACACTGAAGCTTTCTTT. The full variable domain, rest sourced from reference TRBV7-2 and TRBJ1-1, is GAGVSQSPSNKVTEKGKDVELRCDPISGHTALYWYRQSLGQGLEFLIYFQGNSAPDKSGLPSDRFSAERTGGSVSTLTIQRTQQEDSAVYLCASSLGQFNTEAFFGQGTRLTVV.

This clonotype was observed a few times. The chain uses TRBV5-4 and TRBJ2-7, with a tentative D call TRBD1 (6 bases). Between the trimmed V and J ends, which lost 2 bases and 3 bases, there was a span of 12 bases. The CDR3 consists of 14 residues. The V gene's germline CDR1 is SGHNT and CDR2 YYREEE (reference sequence). CDR3 DNA: TGTGCCAGCAGCTTAGGGGGAAAAGGCTACGAGCAGTACTTC. It codes for CASSLGGKGYEQYF. Full variable domain (rest looked up from reference TRBV5-4 and TRBJ2-7): ETGVTQSPTHLIKTRGQQVTLRCSSQSGHNTVSWYQQALGQGPQFIFQYYREEENGRGNFPPRFSGLQFPNYSSELNVNALELDDSALYLCASSLGGKGYEQYFGPGTRLTVT.

This clonotype was detected only once. The J gene is TRBJ2-1, the V gene TRBV2; 13 positions match TRBD2. Germline loops: CDR1 SNHLY, CDR2 FYNNEI. This CDR3 contains 17 residues. The V and J ends lost 10 bases and 0 bases, in that order; junction bases with no gene match: 9. The CDR3 DNA reads TGTGCCACCACTAGCGGGGGGGACTGGTTCTCCTACAATGAGCAGTTCTTC. Encoded protein: CATTSGGDWFSYNEQFF.

The rearrangement joins TRBV6-1 to TRBJ2-3, with 12 bases identical to TRBD2. The V gene's germline CDR1 is MNHNS and CDR2 SASEGT. This CDR3 has 18 residues. Losses at the gene ends were 5 bases for V and 0 bases for J; bases not matched to a gene: 9. The CDR3 reads CASSILAGGPMSTDTQYF. The CDR3 nucleotides are TGTGCCAGCAGTATACTAGCGGGGGGACCTATGAGCACAGATACGCAGTATTTT.

J is TRBJ1-2 and V is TRBV4-3, with 7 positions matching TRBD1. J lost 1 base, V lost 0 bases, and 11 bases had no gene match. This CDR3 comprises 18 residues. Germline CDR1 and CDR2: LGHNA and YSLEER. The CDR3 protein is CASSQDTGALPVNYGYTF. CDR3 DNA sequence: TGCGCCAGCAGCCAAGATACAGGGGCACTCCCCGTTAACTATGGCTACACCTTC.

This clonotype was detected only a few times. The chain couples TRBV5-1 to TRBJ2-5, with D hard to call. V lost 0 bases, J lost 4 bases, and 7 bases lay in between. Germline CDR1 reads SGHRS; CDR2 reads YFSETQ. The CDR3 contains 13 residues. In nucleotides, the CDR3 is TGCGCCAGCAGCTTGGCCAGCAGAGAGACCCAGTACTTC. Protein product: CASSLASRETQYF.

The J gene is TRBJ1-1, the V gene TRBV18; 9 bases are shared with TRBD1. This CDR3 is 15 amino acids long. CDR1 is KGHSH, CDR2 LQKENI, per germline. V trimming: 5 bases; J trimming: 1 base; junction bases outside the gene matches: 5. As DNA, the CDR3 is TGTGCCAGCTCAAAACGGGACAGGGAGAACACTGAAGCTTTCTTT. It encodes CASSKRDRENTEAFF.

The table lists this clonotype with many counts. This chain uses TRBV5-4 with TRBJ2-5, with D perhaps matching TRBD2 (6 bases). The CDR3 has 14 amino acids. Trimming cost V 0 bases and J 7 bases, with 13 bases left between them. CDR1 is SGHNT, CDR2 YYREEE, per germline (reference sequence). The CDR3, as DNA: TGTGCCAGCAGCTTGGGAGGGACTTACGGGACCCAGTACTTC. Amino acid sequence: CASSLGGTYGTQYF.

CDR3 sequence (DNA): TGTGCCAGCAGTGAAGGGTTTGGTCGAGCCGGGGAGCTGTTTTTT. Residues: CASSEGFGRAGELFF. The V call is TRBV6-1, the J call TRBJ2-2; D is ambiguous. CDR3 size: 15 residues. The ends were cut back, 1 base at V and 6 bases at J, with 12 bases in the middle. Looked up from germline, CDR1 is MNHNS and CDR2 is SASEGT.

The gene calls are TRBV7-8 and TRBJ2-1, with a possible D match to TRBD1 (6 bases). The germline CDR1 and CDR2 sequences are SGHVS and FQNEAQ. The CDR3 extends over 15 amino acids. With 0 bases removed from V and 4 bases from J, the gap between germline ends came to 10 bases. The DNA of the CDR3 is TGTGCCAGCAGCTTAGCGGGGGCATGGTACAATGAGCAGTTCTTC. This codes for CASSLAGAWYNEQFF.

V usage is TRBV7-9 and J usage is TRBJ2-1; TRBD2 matches 11 bases. From germline, CDR1 is SEHNR and CDR2 FQNEAQ (reference sequence). Losses at the gene ends were 5 bases for V and 4 bases for J; bases not matched to a gene: 13. The CDR3 contains 18 residues. DNA for the CDR3: TGTGCCAGCAGCGAACCGGGACTAGCGGAGACAAAATACAATGAGCAGTTCTTC. Translation: CASSEPGLAETKYNEQFF.

The chain carries TRBV11-2 and TRBJ2-3; D not certain. The ends were cut back, 5 bases at V and 4 bases at J, with 7 bases in the middle. In germline, CDR1 is SGHAT, CDR2 FQNNGV. CDR3 length: 12 residues. CDR3 DNA sequence: TGTGCCAGCAGCCTCCATCCAGATACGCAGTATTTT. It is translated as CASSLHPDTQYF.

The chain recombines TRBV9 with TRBJ1-2, with unresolved D. Deletions cut 0 bases from V and 0 bases from J, with 9 bases between. This CDR3 has 15 amino acids. The V gene's germline CDR1 is SGDLS and CDR2 YYNGEE. CDR3: CASSVAPEANYGYTF. CDR3 in DNA: TGTGCCAGCAGCGTAGCTCCCGAAGCTAACTATGGCTACACCTTC.